These T cell receptor beta chains were read from a single sample in a study of OX40 agonist ivuxolimab in advanced cancers. Method: immunoSEQ multiplex PCR; TCRdb's copy keeps in-frame clones and lacks some. The top ten clones hold 5.4% of a sample with some 59,000 clones, approximately 90% of them seen once. This specimen consisted of CD4+ or CD8+ T cells sorted from blood, obtained in a trial of the OX40 agonist ivuxolimab. The receptors come from an adult with an advanced solid tumor such as melanoma, head and neck, liver or kidney cancer. Each CDR3 is given with its conserved first and last residue. The D gene is left open where the match is weak. Expanded clones are given a class, and other clones once, few, many or no size at all.

clone_size	v_call	j_call	d_call	cdr3_nt	cdr3_aa
-	TRBV5-1	TRBJ1-3	TRBD1	TGCGCCAGCGGGCAGGGGGCTGTTGGAAACACCATATATTTT	CASGQGAVGNTIYF
-	TRBV5-6	TRBJ2-7	-	TGTGCCAGCAGCTCCGGCGGGTCGGCCTACGAGCAGTACTTC	CASSSGGSAYEQYF
-	TRBV19	TRBJ2-1	TRBD2	TGTGCCAGTAGCGAACTAGCGGTGTCCTACAATGAGCAGTTCTTC	CASSELAVSYNEQFF
-	TRBV6-6	TRBJ1-2	TRBD1	TGTGCCAGCAGCCCGGACAGGTCGGACTATGGCTACACCTTC	CASSPDRSDYGYTF
-	TRBV27	TRBJ1-4	-	TGTGCCAGCAGTTTTAGCCGGACAGCGCAGGGGGAAAAACTGTTTTTT	CASSFSRTAQGEKLFF
-	TRBV5-1	TRBJ1-1	-	TGCGCCAGCAGCTTGGCAGGGAACACTGAAGCTTTCTTT	CASSLAGNTEAFF
-	TRBV7-3	TRBJ2-1	-	TGTGCCAGCAGCCCAGGGGCTAGCGCTAATGAGCAGTTCTTC	CASSPGASANEQFF
-	TRBV11-1	TRBJ1-2	-	TGTGCCAGCAGAACGGGACTCGGTGGCTACACCTTC	CASRTGLGGYTF
-	TRBV11-1	TRBJ2-1	-	TGTGCCAGCAGCAAGGGGAGGGGACAGCTAGCGCCAACCTACAATGAGCAGTTCTTC	CASSKGRGQLAPTYNEQFF
-	TRBV7-9	TRBJ1-1	-	TGTGCCAGCAGCCCACGAGCGGGGGGTAACACTGAAGCTTTCTTT	CASSPRAGGNTEAFF
once	TRBV14	TRBJ2-5	-	TGTGCCAGCAGCCAAGATACGGGGTGGAAGACCCAGTACTTC	CASSQDTGWKTQYF
-	TRBV28	TRBJ2-7	TRBD2	TGTGCCAGCAGTCATCGGACTAGCGGGAGCGCCTACGAGCAGTACTTC	CASSHRTSGSAYEQYF
-	TRBV7-9	TRBJ2-2	-	TGTGCCAGCAGCTTAGCCCCGGTTGCGGGGGCGTACACCGGGGAGCTGTTTTTT	CASSLAPVAGAYTGELFF
-	TRBV5-1	TRBJ2-5	-	TGCGCCAGCAGCTTGGTGGGGTCCGTGCAAGAGACCCAGTACTTC	CASSLVGSVQETQYF
few	TRBV28	TRBJ2-3	TRBD2	TGTGCCAGCAGGCGACTAGCGGGAGGGCGGGCGCAGTATTTT	CASRRLAGGRAQYF
-	TRBV7-9	TRBJ1-2	-	TGTGCCAGCAGCCCCCAGACAGGAATTCTTACTAACTATGGCTACACCTTC	CASSPQTGILTNYGYTF
-	TRBV2	TRBJ2-2	-	TGTGCCAGCAGTGAATACTACGGCAGACCCGGGGAGCTGTTTTTT	CASSEYYGRPGELFF
-	TRBV18	TRBJ2-2	-	TGTGCCAGCTCACCAATTTCAGCCACCGGGGAGCTGTTTTTT	CASSPISATGELFF
-	TRBV4-1	TRBJ1-2	-	TGCGCCAGCAGCCCGACGGGGGGCTTGGGCTACACCTTC	CASSPTGGLGYTF
-	TRBV30	TRBJ1-2	-	TGTGCCTGGAGTGCGGGGGATGGCTACACCTTC	CAWSAGDGYTF
-	TRBV4-1	TRBJ2-7	TRBD2	TGCGCCAGCAGCCACATTAGCATTGGGGGACTAGCCCCCTACGAGCAGTACTTC	CASSHISIGGLAPYEQYF
-	TRBV20-1	TRBJ1-2	-	TGCAGTGCTAGTAAACTATATGGCTACACCTTC	CSASKLYGYTF
-	TRBV29-1	TRBJ1-1	-	TGCAGCGTTGGCCGGGGGGCGAACACTGAAGCTTTCTTT	CSVGRGANTEAFF
-	TRBV19	TRBJ2-1	TRBD1	TGTGCCAGTAGTATGTACCGGGACAGATACAATGAGCAGTTCTTC	CASSMYRDRYNEQFF
-	TRBV6-1	TRBJ2-2	TRBD1	TGTGCCAGCAGAAAGACAGGGAGCACCGGGGAGCTGTTTTTT	CASRKTGSTGELFF
-	TRBV11-2	TRBJ2-7	TRBD1	TGTGCCAGCAGTCCCTGGGACAGATCCTACGAGCAGTACTTC	CASSPWDRSYEQYF
-	TRBV9	TRBJ2-1	-	TGTGCCAGCAGCGTAGACCCGGGGCTAGCTGGCAATGAGCAGTTCTTC	CASSVDPGLAGNEQFF
-	TRBV2	TRBJ2-2	TRBD1	TGTGCCAGCAGTGACCGAGGGGGCCCCGGGGAGCTGTTTTTT	CASSDRGGPGELFF
-	TRBV10-1	TRBJ1-5	TRBD1	TGCGCCAGCAGTGATTGGGTTTGGGACAGGAAATCGGGCAATCAGCCCCAGCATTTT	CASSDWVWDRKSGNQPQHF
-	TRBV28	TRBJ2-1	-	TGTGCCAGCAGTAACGGACAGTACTACAATGAGCAGTTCTTC	CASSNGQYYNEQFF
-	TRBV2	TRBJ1-6	TRBD1	TGTGCCAGCAGCGGGACAGGGCAGGCTTCACCCCTCCACTTT	CASSGTGQASPLHF
-	TRBV5-5	TRBJ2-3	-	TGTGCCAGCAGCCTAGGGGTAGTTACGCAGTATTTT	CASSLGVVTQYF
-	TRBV2	TRBJ2-1	TRBD2	TGTGCCAGCAGTGAATCCCTGCGACTAGCTCTTTCCAATGAGCAGTTCTTC	CASSESLRLALSNEQFF
-	TRBV11-1	TRBJ2-5	TRBD1	TGTGCCAGCAGCTTTTTCGACAGGGCTGGGGGACCCCAGTACTTC	CASSFFDRAGGPQYF
-	TRBV28	TRBJ2-1	TRBD2	TGTGCCAGCAACAGCCGGACGCGGGGCCGGGGGGATGAGCAGTTCTTC	CASNSRTRGRGDEQFF
-	TRBV4-1	TRBJ1-4	-	TGCGCCAGCAGCCAAGATCGAGGGGTAGCTAATGAAAAACTGTTTTTT	CASSQDRGVANEKLFF
-	TRBV4-3	TRBJ1-1	-	TGCGCCAGCAGCCAAGATTACACTGAAGCTTTCTTT	CASSQDYTEAFF
-	TRBV27	TRBJ1-4	TRBD1	TGTGCCAGCAGTTCCCGGACAGGGATCCGTGAAAAACTGTTTTTT	CASSSRTGIREKLFF
-	TRBV28	TRBJ1-3	TRBD1	TGTGCCAGCAGGCGGACAGGAGACTCTGGAAACACCATATATTTT	CASRRTGDSGNTIYF
-	TRBV5-1	TRBJ1-6	TRBD1	TGCGCCAGCAGCTTGGGGACAGGGGAAAGATCACCCCTCCACTTT	CASSLGTGERSPLHF
-	TRBV9	TRBJ2-5	-	TGTGCCAGCAGCGTAGCATCGGCAGGGGGGGTAGAGACCCAGTACTTC	CASSVASAGGVETQYF
once	TRBV28	TRBJ1-3	TRBD1	TGTGCCAGCAGTTACCCACAGGGGGCGGGAAACACCATATATTTT	CASSYPQGAGNTIYF
-	TRBV19	TRBJ2-7	-	TGTGCCAGTAGTGTGCCAGGGTTCTACGAGCAGTACTTC	CASSVPGFYEQYF
-	TRBV7-2	TRBJ2-3	TRBD2	TGTGCCAGCAGCAGGGGACTAGCGGGAGGCACAGATACGCAGTATTTT	CASSRGLAGGTDTQYF
-	TRBV2	TRBJ2-1	TRBD2	TGTGCCAGCATACTAGCGGGGGGCGGGAATGAGCAGTTCTTC	CASILAGGGNEQFF
-	TRBV19	TRBJ2-5	-	TGTGCCAGTAGTATATTCGGAAAAGAGACCCAGTACTTC	CASSIFGKETQYF
-	TRBV4-1	TRBJ2-3	TRBD2	TGCGCCAGCAGCCAAGATGAAGCGGGAGCGTCTCTAAGCACAGATACGCAGTATTTT	CASSQDEAGASLSTDTQYF
-	TRBV9	TRBJ2-3	TRBD2	TGTGCCAGCAGCCCCCCCGGCATAAGGACTAGCGGTACAGATACGCAGTATTTT	CASSPPGIRTSGTDTQYF
-	TRBV7-2	TRBJ1-2	TRBD1	TGTGCCAGCAGCCAGGACAGGATCTATGGCTACACCTTC	CASSQDRIYGYTF
-	TRBV19	TRBJ1-5	-	TGTGCCAGTAGCCCAAGACAGAATCAGCCCCAGCATTTT	CASSPRQNQPQHF
-	TRBV29-1	TRBJ2-2	-	TGCAGCGTTGACGCAGGTTCGAACACCGGGGAGCTGTTTTTT	CSVDAGSNTGELFF
-	TRBV7-8	TRBJ2-3	-	TGTGCCAGCAGCTTAGCAAACGGGAACACAGATACGCAGTATTTT	CASSLANGNTDTQYF
-	TRBV25-1	TRBJ2-4	-	TGTGCCAGCAGTGCCGGCGCGCGGGCCGCCATTCAGTACTTC	CASSAGARAAIQYF
-	TRBV18	TRBJ1-2	-	TGTGCCAGCCCACCACCAAGCCGCGGCTTGAGTGGCTACACCTTC	CASPPPSRGLSGYTF
-	TRBV5-1	TRBJ1-1	-	TGCGCCAGCAGCGCCTTAGGGGTTTCGAACACTGAAGCTTTCTTT	CASSALGVSNTEAFF
-	TRBV18	TRBJ2-1	-	TGTGCCAGCTCCCCCACCCTGAATGAGCAGTTCTTC	CASSPTLNEQFF
-	TRBV6-6	TRBJ2-7	-	TGTGCCAGCAGACCTCCCGCGAGAGCGTTTGACGAGCAGTACTTC	CASRPPARAFDEQYF
-	TRBV28	TRBJ1-1	-	TGTGCCAGCGTCGGCACTTTGAACACTGAAGCTTTCTTT	CASVGTLNTEAFF
-	TRBV5-1	TRBJ2-6	-	TGCGCCAGCAGCTTGGCCGGGCGGTCGAGCTCTGGGGCCAACGTCCTGACTTTC	CASSLAGRSSSGANVLTF